This is a list of T cell receptor beta chains from one sample in a study of beta chain features in type 1 diabetes. Profiled with immunoSEQ multiplex PCR; TCRdb holds only in-frame clones, not every one. The data show roughly 700,000 clones, with 13% seen just once and roughly 0.022% held by the top ten. Sequencing was performed on naive CD4+ T cells from blood. The receptors derive from a man younger than 35 with type 1 diabetes. The CDR3 runs from the conserved cysteine through the conserved F or W. The order of the fields is CDR3 DNA, CDR3 protein, D gene, V gene, J gene, clone size. The D gene is left open where the match is weak. Some rows have no size entry. The others give once, few or many, or a class for an expanded clone.

DNA: TGTGCCAGCAGCTCCGGGGGTGAAGCTTTCTTT; CDR3: CASSSGGEAFF; D: -; V: TRBV28; J: TRBJ1-1; size: few
DNA: TGTGCCATCAGTTACCAAGAGACCCAGTACTTC; CDR3: CAISYQETQYF; D: -; V: TRBV10-3; J: TRBJ2-5; size: few
DNA: TGTGCCAGCAGTTCGGACAGGGGTTCCACTGAAGCTTTCTTT; CDR3: CASSSDRGSTEAFF; D: TRBD1; V: TRBV7-9; J: TRBJ1-1; size: -
DNA: TGTGCCAGCAGTCTTCCGGGACAGCTCTATGGCTACACCTTC; CDR3: CASSLPGQLYGYTF; D: TRBD1; V: TRBV28; J: TRBJ1-2; size: -
DNA: TGCAGCACCGTCAGGGGGGCACCTTACAATGAGCAGTTCTTC; CDR3: CSTVRGAPYNEQFF; D: -; V: TRBV29-1; J: TRBJ2-1; size: few
DNA: TGTGCCTGGAGCCCAGCCCCAACACCCAGCACAGATACGCAGTATTTT; CDR3: CAWSPAPTPSTDTQYF; D: -; V: TRBV30; J: TRBJ2-3; size: -
DNA: TGTGCCAGCTCACCTGGGACAGTTAATCAGCCCCAGCATTTT; CDR3: CASSPGTVNQPQHF; D: TRBD1; V: TRBV18; J: TRBJ1-5; size: few
DNA: TGTGCCAGCAGCTGGGCCCCAGGCTCTGGAAACACCATATATTTT; CDR3: CASSWAPGSGNTIYF; D: -; V: TRBV5-4; J: TRBJ1-3; size: -
DNA: TGTGCCAGCAGCCCCGCGGGGGATGGATCAGATACGCAGTATTTT; CDR3: CASSPAGDGSDTQYF; D: TRBD2; V: TRBV9; J: TRBJ2-3; size: -
DNA: TGTGCCATCAGTGGTGGGGGGTCCCCGAACACTGAAGCTTTCTTT; CDR3: CAISGGGSPNTEAFF; D: -; V: TRBV10-3; J: TRBJ1-1; size: -
DNA: TGTGCCAGCAGCCCAGACAGGGTTCCGGGGCTCACTGAAGCTTTCTTT; CDR3: CASSPDRVPGLTEAFF; D: TRBD1; V: TRBV7-9; J: TRBJ1-1; size: -
DNA: TGTGCCAGCAGCAAAGGAGGGAGCTCCTACGAGCAGTACTTC; CDR3: CASSKGGSSYEQYF; D: -; V: TRBV7-2; J: TRBJ2-7; size: few
DNA: TGTGCCAGCTCGCGGGGGAGCAATCAGCCCCAGCATTTT; CDR3: CASSRGSNQPQHF; D: -; V: TRBV6-5; J: TRBJ1-5; size: few
DNA: TGTGCCAGCTCACCGGGGGAGAACCTCTATGGCTACACCTTC; CDR3: CASSPGENLYGYTF; D: -; V: TRBV18; J: TRBJ1-2; size: -
DNA: TGTGCCTCTACCACGGACGCCTCGGCGGGGGGCTACACCTTC; CDR3: CASTTDASAGGYTF; D: -; V: TRBV30; J: TRBJ1-2; size: few
DNA: TGTGCCAGCAGTTACTCGGGATACCCCACAGATACGCAGTATTTT; CDR3: CASSYSGYPTDTQYF; D: -; V: TRBV6-5; J: TRBJ2-3; size: -
DNA: TGTGCCAGCAGCCGATCCGGGACAGTGAACAATGAGCAGTTCTTC; CDR3: CASSRSGTVNNEQFF; D: TRBD1; V: TRBV6-5; J: TRBJ2-1; size: -
DNA: TGCGCCAGCAGCCAAGATCTCGGCTTTCTCGGGGAGAACACTGAAGCTTTCTTT; CDR3: CASSQDLGFLGENTEAFF; D: -; V: TRBV4-1; J: TRBJ1-1; size: few
DNA: TGCGCCAGCACCGGAGGGGGAGATGGAAACACCATATATTTT; CDR3: CASTGGGDGNTIYF; D: -; V: TRBV5-1; J: TRBJ1-3; size: -
DNA: TGTGCCAGCAGCTCAGTCCCCGGAAACACCATATATTTT; CDR3: CASSSVPGNTIYF; D: -; V: TRBV9; J: TRBJ1-3; size: -
DNA: TGTGCCTGGAGTGTGGGGACAGGGGGGAATCAGCCCCAGCATTTT; CDR3: CAWSVGTGGNQPQHF; D: TRBD1; V: TRBV30; J: TRBJ1-5; size: few
DNA: TGTGCCAGTGGTAGACGGACCTACAATGAGCAGTTCTTC; CDR3: CASGRRTYNEQFF; D: -; V: TRBV6-6; J: TRBJ2-1; size: -
DNA: TGTGCCAGCTCACAAAGCCGGGGACTGAACACCGGGGAGCTGTTTTTT; CDR3: CASSQSRGLNTGELFF; D: -; V: TRBV18; J: TRBJ2-2; size: -
DNA: TGTGCCAGCTCACCAAGCCCGGGGGGTAACAATCAGCCCCAGCATTTT; CDR3: CASSPSPGGNNQPQHF; D: -; V: TRBV18; J: TRBJ1-5; size: -
DNA: TGCAGCGTGACCCCTCTAAGGGGCCCTAATGAAAAACTGTTTTTT; CDR3: CSVTPLRGPNEKLFF; D: -; V: TRBV29-1; J: TRBJ1-4; size: -
DNA: TGCAGCGTTGAGTCCGGGTTCTCTGGAAACACCATATATTTT; CDR3: CSVESGFSGNTIYF; D: -; V: TRBV29-1; J: TRBJ1-3; size: few
DNA: TGCGCCAGCCGCTTTGCGGGGGCCTGGGCTGAAGCTTTCTTT; CDR3: CASRFAGAWAEAFF; D: -; V: TRBV4-1; J: TRBJ1-1; size: few
DNA: TGTGCCAGCAGTCCGCATGGGGACTATGGCTACACCTTC; CDR3: CASSPHGDYGYTF; D: -; V: TRBV7-2; J: TRBJ1-2; size: -
DNA: TGTGCCTGGATCCCTCCCGGGACAGGGTCGTACGAGCAGTACTTC; CDR3: CAWIPPGTGSYEQYF; D: TRBD1; V: TRBV30; J: TRBJ2-7; size: -
DNA: TGTGCCAGCAGCTTGGGGCTGAGCTACACCTTC; CDR3: CASSLGLSYTF; D: -; V: TRBV7-9; J: TRBJ1-2; size: -
DNA: TGTGCCAGCAGCCCGGGGGGTCCCCCGGGCGAGCAGTACTTC; CDR3: CASSPGGPPGEQYF; D: TRBD2; V: TRBV28; J: TRBJ2-7; size: -
DNA: TGCAGCGTGGAGGACAGGGGGCTTGACCTAGGTTATGGCTACACCTTC; CDR3: CSVEDRGLDLGYGYTF; D: TRBD1; V: TRBV29-1; J: TRBJ1-2; size: few
DNA: TGTGCCACCTCGGGACAGGCAAGATCTGGAAACACCATATATTTT; CDR3: CATSGQARSGNTIYF; D: TRBD1; V: TRBV5-8; J: TRBJ1-3; size: few
DNA: TGTGCCAGTAGTATGGACAGGGCTTCACCCCTCCACTTT; CDR3: CASSMDRASPLHF; D: TRBD1; V: TRBV19; J: TRBJ1-6; size: few
DNA: TGTGCCACCCTTCATCTACAGGGGGCCGGGGAGCTGTTTTTT; CDR3: CATLHLQGAGELFF; D: TRBD1; V: TRBV10-3; J: TRBJ2-2; size: few
DNA: TGTGCCAGCAGCTTAGGGACCCAAGGATATCTATCTACCTACGAGCAGTACTTC; CDR3: CASSLGTQGYLSTYEQYF; D: -; V: TRBV7-6; J: TRBJ2-7; size: -
DNA: TGTGCCATCACCCAGGGACAGGCCCACGAGCAGTACTTC; CDR3: CAITQGQAHEQYF; D: TRBD1; V: TRBV10-3; J: TRBJ2-7; size: -
DNA: TGTGCCTCGGAGGGACTCAAGGCGTACAATGAGCAGTTCTTC; CDR3: CASEGLKAYNEQFF; D: -; V: TRBV14; J: TRBJ2-1; size: -
DNA: TGCGCCAGCAGCCAAGAGGGTACAGATACGCAGTATTTT; CDR3: CASSQEGTDTQYF; D: -; V: TRBV4-1; J: TRBJ2-3; size: few
DNA: TGTGCCAGCAGCTCCGGACTAGCGGGGGTCAATGAGCAGTTCTTC; CDR3: CASSSGLAGVNEQFF; D: TRBD2; V: TRBV7-2; J: TRBJ2-1; size: few
DNA: TGTGCCATCAGTGCTTCGAGGGACACAGATACGCAGTATTTT; CDR3: CAISASRDTDTQYF; D: -; V: TRBV10-3; J: TRBJ2-3; size: -
DNA: TGCGCCAGCAGAGGGACTAGCGGCTACGAGCAGTACTTC; CDR3: CASRGTSGYEQYF; D: TRBD2; V: TRBV5-1; J: TRBJ2-7; size: -